This entry concerns a single T cell receptor beta chain. Its antigen remains unknown. This entry is derived from a study of CD8 T cells in ankylosing spondylitis. The CDR3 covers 13 residues. Looked up from germline, CDR1 is SGHRS and CDR2 is YFSETQ. V was clipped by 3 bases and J by 1 base, with 6 bases between them. Study results and caveats: Significant enrichment of disease-linked clones was reportedly seen in matched ankylosing spondylitis synovial fluid.

Preparation of TCR beta libraries was done by quantitative 5'-RACE with molecular barcodes. TCRdb reanalysed the 5' RACE reads using MiXCR and keeps one entry per CDR3 protein. The data contain 150,000 to 200,000 distinct CDR3 sequences, 15% to 20% of them singletons. The sample was blood, either unsorted or a sorted T cell fraction (not recorded which). The V call is TRBV5-1, the J call TRBJ2-3; the D is unclear. This clonotype originated in a male donor with ankylosing spondylitis or in good health (not recorded which). This CDR3 reads CASSYEGTDTQYF. DNA of the CDR3: TGCGCCAGCAGCTACGAGGGCACAGATACGCAGTATTTT.